This T cell receptor (beta chain) stems from a study of regulatory T cells in long-lasting Graves disease. V was pared by 10 bases and J by 7 bases, with 8 bases of the junction left unmatched. The CDR3 is 12 amino acids. CDR1 and CDR2 from the germline V gene are SNHLY and FYNNEI. Time point meaning: newly diagnosed GD, antithyroid drugs for less than 3 months. There was RNA extracted from PBMCs, and the TCR library was made from it. This clonotype was observed many times. Arm-PCR of CDR3 regions and iRepertoire HTBI primers were used to build TCR beta libraries. TCRdb itself ran the multiplex PCR reads through MiXCR, one entry per CDR3 protein. Altogether about 560,000 distinct CDR3 sequences are present, 15% to 20% being singletons, with the ten largest covering around 12%. Separately, the same data were catalogued under a study of T cells in Graves' hyperthyroidism and ophthalmopathy.

Sequencing was performed on peripheral blood mononuclear cells (PBMCs), taken at new diagnosis, from a patient treated with antithyroid drugs. The source is a man aged 18 to 30 with Graves disease. The chain has TRBV2 and TRBJ1-2; 8 bases are shared with TRBD1. CDR3 in DNA: TGTGCCACCGAGGGGGGACAGGTTGGCTACACCTTC. Its translation is CATEGGQVGYTF. Using reference TRBV2 and TRBJ1-2 for the parts outside the CDR3, the full variable domain is EPEVTQTPSHQVTQMGQEVILRCVPISNHLYFYWYRQILGQKVEFLVSFYNNEISEKSEIFDDQFSVERPDGSNFTLKIRSTKLEDSAMYFCATEGGQVGYTFGSGTRLTVV.